The source of this TCR beta chain is a study of blood T cell repertoires in COVID-19. About the research overall: Samples representing acute and convalescent COVID-19 were sourced from the United States, Italy and Spain.

Per the original data handling: Estimated nucleated cell counts came from reference gene primer amplification. Produced via immunoSEQ multiplex PCR; TCRdb's table is partial and in-frame only. That table gives V, J and clone size, and the DNA gave D and trimming. The sample records 110,000 to 150,000 clones, 76% being singletons. Germline V CDR1 and CDR2: SQVTM, ANQGSEA. CDR3 length equals 15 residues. Trimming took 4 bases from V and 2 from J; bases not matched to a gene: 7. The rearrangement uses TRBV29-1 and TRBJ1-5; 8 nucleotides align to TRBD1. The receptor comes from a man in his 60s with acute or convalescent COVID-19. The sequenced material came from peripheral blood. Here the CDR3 DNA reads TGCAGCGTTGGCGGACAGGGCTCGCGCAATCAGCCCCAGCATTTT. Encoded protein: CSVGGQGSRNQPQHF.